Following are 15 T cell receptor beta chains from one sample sequenced in a study of blood T cell repertoires in COVID-19. Clones were read by immunoSEQ multiplex PCR, and TCRdb kept only the in-frame ones, dropping some. In the table there are 200,000 to 300,000 clones, about 90% of which are singletons. Sequenced: peripheral blood. All receptors come from a woman aged 45 to 65 with acute or convalescent COVID-19.

The chain combines TRBV10-3 with TRBJ2-1; 10 nucleotides match TRBD2. After removal of 3 bases from V and 5 bases from J, the junction contained 4 bases not matched to a gene. The CDR3 loop spans 15 amino acids. In germline, CDR1 is ENHRY, CDR2 SYGVKD. DNA for the CDR3: TGTGCCATCAGTGAACGTCTAGCGGGGGACAATGAGCAGTTCTTC. The encoded protein is CAISERLAGDNEQFF.

This clone was seen more than once but under ten times. The chain links TRBV18 to TRBJ2-1; D might be TRBD2 (6 bases). Germline CDR1 and CDR2: KGHSH and LQKENI. The ends were cut back, 6 bases at V and 5 bases at J, with 14 bases in the middle. The CDR3 has 14 residues. The CDR3 is CASSEVAADNEQFF. For the CDR3, the DNA is TGTGCCAGCTCGGAGGTAGCGGCAGACAATGAGCAGTTCTTC.

The V call is TRBV27, the J call TRBJ1-2; TRBD1 aligns across 12 bases. V gave up 5 bases and J gave up 4 bases; unmatched junction bases: 2. Germline V gives CDR1 MNHEY, CDR2 SMNVEV (reference sequence). The CDR3 has 14 residues. CDR3 nucleotides: TGTGCCAGCAGTGGGACAGGGGGCCCCTATGGCTACACCTTC. It specifies CASSGTGGPYGYTF.

The chain links TRBV7-9 to TRBJ2-3; 14 bases are shared with TRBD2. In germline, CDR1 is SEHNR, CDR2 FQNEAQ (reference sequence). This CDR3 has 15 amino acids. The V and J ends lost 5 bases and 3 bases, in that order; junction bases with no gene match: 1. In DNA form, the CDR3 reads TGTGCCAGCAGCCGGACTAGCGGGGGGACAGATACGCAGTATTTT. It yields the protein CASSRTSGGTDTQYF.

CDR3 coding DNA: TGTGCCAGCTCAACGGGACTAGCGGTGGACTACGAGCAGTACTTC. It yields the protein CASSTGLAVDYEQYF. The chain joins TRBV18 to TRBJ2-7, with 11 bases matching TRBD2. CDR1 and CDR2 (germline): KGHSH, LQKENI. This CDR3 spans 15 amino acids. With V trimmed by 5 bases and J by 3 bases, 6 bases remained unmatched.

This chain connects TRBV6-5 to TRBJ1-5; D possibly corresponds to TRBD1 (5 bases). The CDR3 runs to 14 residues. The V and J ends lost 7 bases and 5 bases respectively, with 15 bases between them. Per germline, CDR1 MNHEY and CDR2 SVGAGI. In nucleotides, the CDR3 is TGTGCCAGCATCAAGGGGTCCAGGGATCAGCCCCAGCATTTT. It is translated as CASIKGSRDQPQHF.

This clone was counted a single time. This sequence joins TRBV15 and TRBJ2-1, with 8 bases fitting TRBD2. The CDR3 is 16 amino acids. Per the germline V gene, CDR1 is LNHNV and CDR2 is YYDKDF (reference sequence). The V segment lost 1 base and the J segment 8 bases; nucleotides outside the gene matches: 10. CDR3 sequence (DNA): TGTGCCACCAGCAGAGCAAGGGGTAGCGGGATAGATGAGCAGTTCTTC. Amino acid sequence: CATSRARGSGIDEQFF.

CDR3 in DNA: TGTGCCAGCAGTTTAGCAGGGCGGGGTGCCCCGGGAAACACCATATATTTT. Amino acid sequence: CASSLAGRGAPGNTIYF. V is TRBV28 and J is TRBJ1-3, with D possibly being TRBD1 (5 bases). The CDR3 extends over 17 amino acids. With 2 bases removed from V and 4 bases from J, the gap between germline ends came to 18 bases. CDR1 is MDHEN, CDR2 SYDVKM, per germline.

This clone was seen more than once but under ten times. The rearrangement links TRBV10-3 to TRBJ2-7; D is unclear. Trimming stripped 10 bases from V and 3 bases from J, with 10 bases between. The CDR3 length is 11 residues. In germline, CDR1 is ENHRY, CDR2 SYGVKD. The CDR3 sequence is CATSLNYEQYF. DNA of the CDR3: TGTGCCACCAGCCTTAACTACGAGCAGTACTTC.

This chain joins TRBV9 and TRBJ2-6; 7 positions agree with TRBD1. The CDR3 covers 15 residues. Germline values: CDR1 SGDLS, CDR2 YYNGEE. V lost 4 bases, J lost 5 bases, and 6 bases stayed unmatched. In nucleotides, the CDR3 is TGTGCCAGCAGCAGCGACAGGGACCGGGCCAACGTCCTGACTTTC. It codes for CASSSDRDRANVLTF. Supplemented by reference TRBV9 and TRBJ2-6, the full variable domain reads DSGVTQTPKHLITATGQRVTLRCSPRSGDLSVYWYQQSLDQGLQFLIQYYNGEERAKGNILERFSAQQFPDLHSELNLSSLELGDSALYFCASSSDRDRANVLTFGAGSRLTVL.

The sample holds a few counts of this clone. The chain recombines TRBV30 with TRBJ2-1; perhaps TRBD2 as D (7 bases). V lost 4 bases, J lost 10 bases, and 14 bases lay in between. This CDR3 comprises 12 residues. In germline, CDR1 is GTSNPN, CDR2 SVGIG (reference sequence). The CDR3 region is CAWKGGPREQFF. CDR3 sequence (DNA): TGTGCCTGGAAGGGGGGGCCCCGAGAGCAGTTCTTC.

This clone came up once. The genes are TRBV9 and TRBJ2-1, with 10 bases aligning to TRBD2. This CDR3 contains 15 residues. V gave up 2 bases and J gave up 4 bases; unmatched junction bases: 3. The germline V gene encodes CDR1 SGDLS and CDR2 YYNGEE. CDR3 DNA: TGTGCCAGCAGCGTTACTAGCGGGACTTACAATGAGCAGTTCTTC. Translated, it gives CASSVTSGTYNEQFF.

The chain employs TRBV30 and TRBJ2-5; perhaps TRBD1 as D (6 bases). The CDR3 is 15 residues long. Germline V CDR1 and CDR2: GTSNPN, SVGIG (reference sequence). Trimming took off 0 bases at V and 1 base at J, with 12 bases between the two ends. For the CDR3, the DNA is TGTGCCTGGAGTGTTACAGGGACCGCCCAAGAGACCCAGTACTTC. It is translated as CAWSVTGTAQETQYF.

This chain links TRBV28 with TRBJ1-6; D is unclear. Germline V lookup: CDR1 MDHEN, CDR2 SYDVKM. V was trimmed by 4 bases and J by 6 bases, leaving 13 bases between them. This CDR3 is 15 amino acids long. In DNA form, the CDR3 reads TGTGCCAGCAGTTATGGGCGGGCCTTTAATTCACCCCTCCACTTT. Amino acid sequence: CASSYGRAFNSPLHF.

Comments on this clone: Other nucleotide sequences from this sample produce the same CDR3. This chain uses TRBV30 with TRBJ2-6, with TRBD1 as a possible D gene (7 bases). The CDR3 is 20 residues long. Germline V gives CDR1 GTSNPN, CDR2 SVGIG (reference sequence). Trimming removed 0 bases at V and 0 bases at J, with 21 bases between. The CDR3 reads CAWSVLWAAGQYSGANVLTF. The DNA for the CDR3 is TGTGCCTGGAGTGTATTGTGGGCCGCGGGACAGTACTCTGGGGCCAACGTCCTGACTTTC.